This T cell receptor (beta chain) was sequenced for a study of blood T cell repertoires in COVID-19. TCRdb's table, derived via immunoSEQ multiplex PCR, lists solely in-frame clones and lacks some. The table lists more than 90,000 clones, over 80% of them singletons. From germline, CDR1 is LGHDT and CDR2 YNNKEL (reference sequence). J lost 4 bases, V lost 1 base, and 5 bases had no gene match. This CDR3 has 15 residues. The sequenced material came from peripheral blood. This chain joins TRBV3-1 (or the pseudogene TRBV3-2) and TRBJ2-5, with TRBD2 matching 8 bases. The receptor was isolated from a woman between 65 and 79 years old with acute or convalescent COVID-19. The CDR3 spells CASSQVAGRGETQYF. The CDR3 bases are TGTGCCAGCAGCCAAGTAGCCGGGAGGGGAGAGACCCAGTACTTC.